This T cell receptor (beta chain) stems from a study of tumor and adjacent non-tumor tissue in lung cancer. In the study overall: On average, productive TCRbeta reads reached about 4.17 million per sample. The study, taken as a whole, reports: Tumor repertoires had a smaller top 100 clone share than normal lung. Compared with tumor, normal lung showed significantly lower TCR diversity. Patients with more diverse tumor TCRs had worse survival.

Notes on this clonotype: No antigen is known for it. One end of the junction does not line up with germline, which may come from a read error.

TCRbeta libraries were built with three rounds of nested PCR, modified from ARM-PCR. TCRdb reprocessed the multiplex PCR reads via MiXCR and lists one record per CDR3 protein. Of roughly 70,000 distinct CDR3 sequences detected, 73% appear once; the ten largest clones hold roughly 28%. Germline values: CDR1 MNHNS, CDR2 SASEGT. The CDR3 is 15 residues long. This sample's RNA came from whole unsorted tissue. Source material: lung tumor tissue. J is TRBJ2-4 and V is TRBV6-1, with unresolved D. The clonotype originates from a man between 60 and 75 years old with non-small cell lung cancer. CDR3 DNA sequence: TGTCCCAGCAGTGACATTGTATTAGCCAAAAACATTCAGTACTTC. Amino acid sequence: CPSSDIVLAKNIQYF.